These 7 T cell receptor beta chains were sequenced from one sample in a study of breast tumors, draining lymph nodes, adjacent tissues. The lymph nodes were axillary draining lymph nodes from breast cancer patients. TCRdb recomputed calls from the multiplex PCR reads with MiXCR, one row per CDR3 protein. This sample has about 180,000 distinct CDR3 sequences, with about 30% found just once. Sequenced input: axillary lymph node tissue. These receptors were collected from a female donor with breast cancer. Some clones in this sample may be carry-over from other donors' samples.

This clonotype was detected many times. J is TRBJ1-5 and V is TRBV19, with D unresolved. The CDR3 is 14 residues long. V gave up 7 bases and J gave up 4 bases, with 14 bases separating them. Germline loops: CDR1 LNHDA, CDR2 SQIVND (reference sequence). CDR3 amino acids: CASTTGRANQPQHF. In nucleotides, the CDR3 is TGTGCCAGTACTACCGGACGGGCAAATCAGCCCCAGCATTTT.

This clonotype appeared many times. The chain links TRBV27 to TRBJ2-7; D possibly corresponds to TRBD1 (5 bases). The V gene's germline CDR1 is MNHEY and CDR2 SMNVEV (reference sequence). V was pared by 4 bases and J by 2 bases, with 24 bases between. The CDR3 is 18 residues long. The CDR3 nucleotides read TGTGCCAGCAGTTGGGGCGTAGGGTTGGCAGGTCATACCTACGAGCAGTACTTC. It translates to CASSWGVGLAGHTYEQYF.

Of note for this clonotype: One end of the junction fails to match germline, which may point to a read error. This chain connects TRBV2 to TRBJ1-2; possible D gene TRBD1, 6 bases. The CDR3 is made up of 13 amino acids. Germline V gives CDR1 SNHLY, CDR2 FYNNEI. In nucleotides, the CDR3 is TGTGCCAGCAAGGGGGGGAGGGACTATGGCTACACCTTT. Translated, it gives CASKGGRDYGYTF.

This clonotype appeared many times. The chain carries TRBV9 and TRBJ2-3; possible D gene TRBD1, 5 bases. The germline V gene has CDR1 SGDLS and CDR2 YYNGEE. Trimming took off 0 bases at V and 4 bases at J, with 9 bases between the two ends. CDR3 length: 14 amino acids. The CDR3 sequence: CASSVVGVPDTQYF. As DNA, the CDR3 is TGTGCCAGCAGCGTAGTAGGGGTCCCAGATACGCAGTATTTT.

This clonotype was counted at least ten times. This chain joins TRBV5-8 and TRBJ2-5, with unresolved D. This CDR3 is built from 15 residues. V lost 0 bases, J lost 4 bases, and 13 bases lay in between. The V gene's germline CDR1 is SGHTS and CDR2 YDEGEE. In DNA form, the CDR3 reads TGTGCCAGCAGCTTGGGATCGCCCCGGTTAGAGACCCAGTACTTC. As protein: CASSLGSPRLETQYF.

As for this clonotype: This may stem from a read error, because a much larger clone lies one nucleotide away. The CDR3 does not end in the conserved phenylalanine or tryptophan, so this is likely a read error. The chain has TRBV6-1 and TRBJ2-1; 8 nucleotides line up with TRBD2. J lost 6 bases, V lost 7 bases, and 14 bases had no gene match. Germline V lookup: CDR1 MNHNS, CDR2 SASEGT. The CDR3 covers 16 residues. The CDR3 coding sequence is TGTGCCAGCATCGCGGGGGGTAGCGGGATGCTCAATGAGCAGTTCTTA. Translation: CASIAGGSGMLNEQFL.

This clonotype has ten or more counts. The rearrangement links TRBV7-2 to TRBJ1-2; 8 bases match TRBD1. Per germline, CDR1 SGHTA and CDR2 FQGNSA. The CDR3 has 15 amino acids. The trim removed 4 bases at V and 6 bases at J, leaving 10 bases unmatched. The CDR3 bases are TGTGCCAGCAGCTCGTGGGCAGGGGGCTTTGATGGCTACACCTTC. Its translation: CASSSWAGGFDGYTF.